The 8 T cell receptor beta chains below were found in one sample sequenced in a study of cytomegalovirus exposure and HLA in healthy donors (dated by TCRdb to about 2017). The library was produced with the immunoSEQ multiplex PCR assay. For the multiplex PCR, a mixture combining 60 forward primers for TCR Vbeta segments and 13 reverse primers for TCR Jbeta segments was used. TCRdb took over this immuneACCESS table, retaining in-frame rearrangements with V and J assigned. Such tables are incomplete; in checked studies, under half of the missing clones stem from an unresolved V gene, and the remainder is unexplained. This sample has some 110,000 clones in its table, and roughly 80% of those were observed once. The top ten clonotypes cover about a fifth of the sample. Material: PBMCs. The receptors shown here come from a man aged 25 to 40 in good health and CMV-seropositive.

In this sample, this clone turned up a few times. The chain couples TRBV9 to TRBJ1-1; 7 nucleotides line up with TRBD1. Trimming cost V 3 bases and J 1 base; bases outside gene matches: 6. This CDR3 comprises 15 residues. Looked up from germline, CDR1 is SGDLS and CDR2 is YYNGEE. CDR3 DNA: TGTGCCAGCAGCGACGACGGGACAGAGAACACTGAAGCTTTCTTT. Encoded protein: CASSDDGTENTEAFF.

This chain links TRBV19 with TRBJ2-1; 14 nucleotides line up with TRBD2. The V gene end was trimmed by 2 bases and the J gene end by 1 base; junction bases not matched to a gene: 16. The CDR3 is made up of 22 amino acids. Germline V CDR1 and CDR2: LNHDA, SQIVND (reference sequence). CDR3 nucleotides: TGTGCCAGTAGTATATCCCCTCGACAGGGGACTAGCGGGAGCTGGTCCTACAATGAGCAGTTCTTC. This encodes CASSISPRQGTSGSWSYNEQFF.

This chain connects TRBV19 to TRBJ2-7, with D perhaps matching TRBD2 (6 bases). The CDR3 runs to 14 residues. Trimming took off 10 bases at V and 0 bases at J, with 16 bases between the two ends. The germline gives CDR1 LNHDA, CDR2 SQIVND (reference sequence). The CDR3 DNA sequence: TGTGCCACCAGGCCGGAGGGGCACTCCTACGAGCAGTACTTC. Its translation: CATRPEGHSYEQYF.

The chain has TRBV6-5 and TRBJ2-5, with 11 bases that match TRBD1. The ends lost 5 bases at V and 5 bases at J; junction bases unmatched: 7. Germline loops: CDR1 MNHEY, CDR2 SVGAGI. The CDR3 length is 15 residues. The CDR3 here is CASSRDRGVLETQYF. CDR3 nucleotide sequence: TGTGCCAGCAGTAGGGACAGGGGGGTATTGGAGACCCAGTACTTC.

This clone was picked up a small number of times. The CDR3: CASNRGEAHEQFF. For the CDR3, the DNA is TGTGCCAGCAACCGCGGGGAAGCCCATGAGCAGTTCTTC. This chain connects TRBV6-6 to TRBJ2-1, with D tentatively TRBD2 (6 bases). V lost 7 bases, J lost 8 bases, and 15 bases lay in between. The CDR3 consists of 13 residues. The germline CDR1 and CDR2 sequences are MNHNY and SVGAGI (reference sequence).

The rearrangement uses TRBV23-1 and TRBJ2-3; a possible D gene is TRBD1 (6 bases). TRBV23-1 is identified as an open reading frame with a role that is uncertain. V lost 6 bases to trimming and J lost 3 bases, with 16 bases between them. CDR3 length: 15 residues. CDR3 amino acids: CASRTPGGLTDTQYF. CDR3 DNA sequence: TGCGCCAGCAGGACTCCTGGGGGCCTTACAGATACGCAGTATTTT.

CDR3: CAWSTWTGNNSPLHF. In DNA form, the CDR3 reads TGTGCCTGGAGTACCTGGACAGGGAACAATTCACCCCTCCACTTT. This chain connects TRBV30 to TRBJ1-6; 8 bases fit TRBD1. With 2 bases clipped from V and 7 bases from J, the junction kept 7 bases outside the gene matches. The CDR3 is made up of 15 amino acids. CDR1 is GTSNPN, CDR2 SVGIG, per germline (reference sequence). The full variable domain, its missing parts supplied by reference TRBV30 and TRBJ1-6, is SQTIHQWPATLVQPVGSPLSLECTVEGTSNPNLYWYRQAAGRGLQLLFYSVGIGQISSEVPQNLSASRPQDRQFILSSKKLLLSDSGFYLCAWSTWTGNNSPLHFGNGTRLTVT.

This clone was detected only once. The chain joins TRBV18 to TRBJ2-3; 15 bases agree with TRBD2. Unmatched junction bases numbered 4, after V lost 6 bases and J lost 3 bases. In germline, CDR1 is KGHSH, CDR2 LQKENI. The CDR3 consists of 16 residues. CDR3 nucleotide sequence: TGTGCCAGCTCCGGACTAGCGGGGGGGCCGACAGATACGCAGTATTTT. Amino acids: CASSGLAGGPTDTQYF.